Presented here are 19 T cell receptor beta chains from one specimen sequenced in a study of T cells in Graves' hyperthyroidism and ophthalmopathy (dated by TCRdb to the late 2010s). Library preparation employed multiplex PCR. These reads were obtained on an Illumina HiSeq 2000. TCR beta CDR3 regions were amplified from RNA transcripts. The first round of RT-PCR for the TCR CDR3 was performed with the HTBI primer set and the Qiagen OneStep RT-PCR kit. TCRdb reran the public reads through fastp at Q25 and MiXCR, keeping productive beta chains. Entries are consolidated by CDR3 protein sequence, retaining the most common genes and DNA. In this sample the table shows under 350,000 distinct CDR3 sequences, more than 15% of which occur a single time. Together, the top ten hold approximately 57% of the sample. Sequencing was done on a sample of blood. The source of these receptors is an older woman with Graves' ophthalmopathy.

This chain's CDR3 is CASSLTGTTASSTDTQYF. As DNA, the CDR3 is TGTGCCAGCAGCCTCACCGGGACGACCGCATCTAGCACAGATACGCAGTATTTT. The rearrangement uses TRBV3-1 and TRBJ2-3; D could derive from TRBD1 or TRBD2 (5 bases each). Germline V gene lookup returns CDR1 LGHDT and CDR2 YNNKEL (reference sequence). V was shortened by 4 bases and J by 0 bases, with 20 bases between the two germline ends. CDR3 length: 18 amino acids.

This clonotype was seen repeatedly, ten times or more. This CDR3 reads CASSFGQGNGGYTF. CDR3 coding DNA: TGTGCCAGCAGCTTTGGGCAGGGGAACGGCGGCTACACCTTC. The chain couples TRBV7-9 to TRBJ1-2; D is perhaps TRBD1 (6 bases). V lost 3 bases and J lost 8, with 16 bases in between. The CDR3 consists of 14 residues. CDR1 is SEHNR and CDR2 is FQNEAQ in the germline V gene (reference sequence).

This clonotype was found a few times. This chain links TRBV10-3 with TRBJ2-3, with TRBD2 matching 7 bases. V was clipped by 10 bases and J by 6 bases; unmatched bases: 16. This CDR3 comprises 15 residues. Germline lookup yields CDR1 ENHRY and CDR2 SYGVKD. In DNA, the CDR3 is TGTGCCACCCAGGCACAGGAGCGGGAATCCGATACGCAGTATTTT. It yields the protein CATQAQERESDTQYF.

The table lists this clonotype with a count of one. The chain recombines TRBV7-2 with TRBJ1-2; D is unresolved. Trimming pared 1 base from V and 8 bases from J, leaving 11 bases between. The CDR3 is made up of 13 amino acids. Germline assignment: CDR1 SGHTA and CDR2 FQGNSA. The CDR3 loop reads CASSLVLTGGYTF. The DNA for the CDR3 is TGTGCCAGCAGCTTAGTATTGACGGGGGGCTACACCTTC.

This clonotype was observed many times. The chain links TRBV18 to TRBJ1-6, with D perhaps matching TRBD1 (5 bases). This CDR3 region has 11 residues. Per germline, CDR1 KGHSH and CDR2 LQKENI. V lost 6 bases, J lost 8 bases, and 5 bases lay in between. CDR3 in DNA: TGTGCCAGCTCGGGGGATTCACCCCTCCACTTT. Amino acid sequence: CASSGDSPLHF.

This clonotype has just a few counts. The rearrangement links TRBV4-2 to TRBJ1-4; TRBD1 aligns across 7 bases. The length of the CDR3 is 15 residues. CDR1 and CDR2 (germline): LGHNA, YNFKEQ. V shed 0 bases and J 12 bases; nucleotides not matched to a gene: 10. The CDR3 sequence is CASSQDRQGGPQLFF. The CDR3, as DNA: TGTGCCAGCAGCCAAGACCGACAGGGAGGCCCGCAACTGTTTTTT.

This rearrangement joins TRBV5-1 to TRBJ1-1, with 8 bases matching TRBD1. With 4 bases clipped from V and 0 bases from J, the junction kept 2 bases outside the gene matches. Germline lookup yields CDR1 SGHRS and CDR2 YFSETQ. The CDR3 totals 14 residues. The CDR3 DNA reads as TGCGCCAGCAGCCAGGACAGGGTGAACACTGAAGCTTTCTTT. Translation: CASSQDRVNTEAFF. Full variable domain (missing parts from reference TRBV5-1 and TRBJ1-1): KAGVTQTPRYLIKTRGQQVTLSCSPISGHRSVSWYQQTPGQGLQFLFEYFSETQRNKGNFPGRFSGRQFSNSRSEMNVSTLELGDSALYLCASSQDRVNTEAFFGQGTRLTVV.

Of note for this clonotype: At one boundary the junction diverges from the germline segment, which might be a read error. V gene TRBV27 combines with J gene TRBJ1-2, with D possibly TRBD1 on 6 matching bases. Germline V gives CDR1 MNHEY, CDR2 SMNVEV (reference sequence). This CDR3 has 21 amino acids. The CDR3: CASSFGGAGNFRTEENYVYTF. The CDR3 nucleotides read TGTGCCAGCAGTTTCGGCGGAGCAGGGAATTTTAGGACAGAAGAAAACTATGTCTACACCTTC.

The chain uses TRBV5-8 and TRBJ1-5; D is undetermined. In germline, CDR1 is SGHTS, CDR2 YDEGEE. The CDR3 extends over 13 amino acids. V lost 0 bases and J lost 9, with 10 bases in between. The CDR3 sequence: CASSLAGLGPQHF. For the CDR3, the DNA is TGTGCCAGCAGCTTGGCCGGCTTGGGGCCCCAGCATTTT.

This clonotype was picked up many times. Sequence at one end of the junction differs from germline and may be a read error. The CDR3 loop reads CASGLRGFNTEAFF. The CDR3 DNA sequence: TGTGCCAGCGGTTTAAGGGGATTTAACACTGAAGCTTTCTTT. V and J are TRBV27 and TRBJ1-1, with TRBD1 as a possible D gene (5 bases). Germline V CDR1 and CDR2: MNHEY, SMNVEV (reference sequence). This CDR3 has 14 amino acids.

This clonotype was counted only a few times. The chain recombines TRBV7-2 with TRBJ2-7, with TRBD2 matching over 12 bases. CDR1 and CDR2 (germline): SGHTA, FQGNSA. Losses at the gene ends were 4 bases for V and 5 bases for J; bases not matched to a gene: 6. CDR3 length: 15 residues. The CDR3 DNA follows: TGTGCCAGCAGCTATTGGACTAGCGGGGAACACGAGCAGTACTTC. Its translation: CASSYWTSGEHEQYF.

This clonotype was found many times. This chain uses TRBV4-1 with TRBJ2-5, with D hard to call. Germline lookup yields CDR1 MGHRA and CDR2 YSYEKL. V was pared by 1 base and J by 3 bases, with 18 bases between. This CDR3 is 17 amino acids long. CDR3: CASSQVGRRSSKETQYF. In DNA form, the CDR3 reads TGCGCCAGCAGCCAAGTTGGCAGACGATCGTCTAAAGAGACCCAGTACTTC.

This clonotype has a count of ten or more. V and J are TRBV18 and TRBJ2-7; 7 bases align to TRBD1. After removal of 3 bases from V and 4 bases from J, the junction contained 3 bases not matched to a gene. The CDR3 runs 13 residues. Germline assignment: CDR1 KGHSH and CDR2 LQKENI. CDR3 nucleotide sequence: TGTGCCAGCTCACCGCGACAGGGATACGAGCAGTACTTC. It translates to CASSPRQGYEQYF.

With regard to this clonotype: A much bigger clone sits one base away, suggesting this may be a read error. V gene TRBV6-2 or TRBV6-3 combines with J gene TRBJ1-6; D may be TRBD1 (5 bases). Looked up from germline, CDR1 is MNHEY and CDR2 is SVGEGT. This CDR3 region has 13 residues. The V end was cut by 6 bases, the J end by 8 bases, with 11 bases between. CDR3 DNA: TGTGCCAGCAGCCAAATGGGGGATTCACCCCTCCACTTT. Encoded protein: CASSQMGDSPLHF.

This clonotype was seen repeatedly, ten times or more. The chain has TRBV7-9 and TRBJ2-7, with D unclear. The CDR3 totals 13 residues. Per germline, CDR1 SEHNR and CDR2 FQNEAQ (reference sequence). Deletions cut 3 bases from V and 2 bases from J, with 8 bases between. CDR3 in DNA: TGTGCCAGCAGCTTTACAGATACCTACGAGCAGTACTTC. It specifies CASSFTDTYEQYF.

In this sample, this clonotype turned up many times. The genes are TRBV28 and TRBJ2-1; D uncertain. With 1 base removed from V and 3 bases from J, the gap between germline ends came to 13 bases. The CDR3 is 16 residues long. The V gene's germline CDR1 is MDHEN and CDR2 SYDVKM. Here the CDR3 reads CASSLSPPPLYNEQFF. CDR3 DNA: TGTGCCAGCAGTTTATCCCCCCCCCCCCTCTACAATGAGCAGTTCTTC.

In its sample, this clonotype was seen a few times. The V call is TRBV6-1, the J call TRBJ1-2; D remains unclear. The CDR3 covers 13 residues. The germline V gene encodes CDR1 MNHNS and CDR2 SASEGT. Trimming took 6 bases from V and 3 from J, leaving 11 bases between them. The CDR3 is CASSPPGYYGYTF. CDR3 nucleotides: TGTGCCAGCAGCCCCCCAGGATACTATGGCTACACCTTC.

This clonotype was observed a handful of times. One end of the junction does not line up with germline, which may come from a read error. The rearrangement uses TRBV13 and TRBJ2-5; TRBD2 aligns across 8 bases. The CDR3 contains 13 residues. Per the germline V gene, CDR1 is PRHDT and CDR2 is FYEKMQ (reference sequence). This chain's CDR3 is CTSSSRGGETQYF. The DNA of the CDR3 is TGTACCAGCAGCTCCCGCGGGGGGGAGACCCAGTACTTC.

This clonotype occurred a few times. This chain joins TRBV12-5 and TRBJ1-6; the D gene is possibly TRBD1 (5 bases). The V gene lost 0 bases and the J gene lost 2 bases, with 11 bases spanning the gap. The CDR3 runs to 17 residues. Looked up from germline, CDR1 is LGHNT and CDR2 is FRNRAP. CDR3 loop: CASGLVPQGTYNSPLHF. The CDR3 DNA reads as TGTGCTAGTGGTTTGGTACCGCAGGGCACCTATAATTCACCCCTCCACTTT.